Reported below is one T cell receptor beta chain. Sequencing used immunoSEQ multiplex PCR; TCRdb keeps in-frame clones, though not all of them. Of around 95,000 clones listed, 85% were seen once; the top ten hold approximately 20%. The sample is drawn from a study of control samples from healthy donors and cancer patients. The CDR3 has 14 amino acids. Germline loops: CDR1 SGHRS, CDR2 YFSETQ. V lost 2 bases, J lost 2 bases, and 2 bases stayed unmatched. The chain carries TRBV5-1 and TRBJ2-3; 7 bases line up with TRBD1. Sequencing was done on a sample of blood. This receptor was taken from a man aged 25 to 45 in good health. In DNA, the CDR3 is TGCGCCAGCAGCTTAGGGGGCTTCACAGATACGCAGTATTTT. Protein: CASSLGGFTDTQYF.